These 26 T cell receptor beta chains share one sample of origin, sequenced in a study of tissue T cells after allogeneic stem cell transplantation. Some clones are missing from TCRdb's copy, which holds only in-frame ones; the method was immunoSEQ multiplex PCR. The table records tens of thousands of clones, roughly three quarters of them present only once. Sequenced: blood. The receptors were sampled from a female BALB/c mouse in good health. The mouse line has the MHC haplotype H2-d.

About this clone itself: Germline and genes here are mouse. Read data end 1 residue before the CDR3 end; the end is taken from the germline J gene. This chain connects TRBV1 to TRBJ2-1, with D possibly TRBD2 on 6 matching bases. Germline-derived CDR1 and CDR2 are NSQYPW and LRSPGD (reference sequence). The CDR3 spans 14 residues. Trimming left V 1 base short and J 4 bases short, with 8 bases between. This chain's CDR3 is CTCSAGGEYAEQFF. The covered CDR3 bases are TGCACCTGCAGTGCAGGGGGGGAGTATGCTGAGCAGTTC.

A word on this clone: Each gene name is a mouse one. The missing CDR3 end, 1 residue past where the read stops, is filled in from the germline J gene. The V gene is TRBV13-3, the J gene TRBJ1-3, with D maybe TRBD1 (6 bases). From germline, CDR1 is NNHDY and CDR2 SYVADS. V was trimmed by 3 bases and J by 0 bases, leaving 16 bases between them. This CDR3 is 17 amino acids long. CDR3 amino acids: CASSAASGTFSGNTLYF. The sequenced part of the CDR3 DNA is TGTGCCAGCAGTGCCGCGTCCGGGACATTTTCTGGAAATACGCTCTAT.

Regarding this clone: The gene names given are mouse names. The read finishes 1 residue shy of the CDR3 end, and the germline J gene is used to complete it. The chain carries TRBV1 and TRBJ2-7; D not certain. Germline V CDR1 and CDR2: NSQYPW, LRSPGD (reference sequence). V lost 0 bases to trimming and J lost 0 bases, with 3 bases between them. CDR3 length: 13 amino acids. The CDR3 here is CTCSADTSYEQYF. The CDR3 DNA, read in part, is TGCACCTGCAGTGCAGACACCTCCTATGAACAGTAC.

Note on this clone: Genes and germline come from the mouse. Partial CDR3 DNA: TGCACCTGCAGTGGGGACAGGGAGCACACAGAAGTCTTC. Its protein is CTCSGDREHTEVF. The complete CDR3 reads CTCSGDREHTEVFF. This rearrangement joins TRBV1 to TRBJ1-1; 9 nucleotides line up with TRBD1. The read falls 1 residue short of the CDR3 end, and the missing part is taken from the germline J gene. Germline CDR1 and CDR2: NSQYPW and LRSPGD (reference sequence). The CDR3 is made up of 14 amino acids. Trimming took 4 bases from V and 3 from J; bases not matched to a gene: 3.

Worth noting for this clone: Each gene name is a mouse one. From the germline J gene comes the end of the CDR3, since the read stops 1 residue before it. The identical CDR3 is also encoded by other nucleotide sequences in the sample. The V gene is TRBV31, the J gene TRBJ2-3; 8 bases are a match to TRBD2. CDR3 length: 15 residues. The germline V gene encodes CDR1 GKSSPN and CDR2 SITVG. Unmatched junction bases numbered 3, after V lost 0 bases and J lost 1 base. The CDR3 reads CAWSLGGRGAETLYF. Partial CDR3 DNA: TGTGCCTGGAGTCTGGGGGGGCGGGGTGCAGAAACGCTGTAT.

About this clone itself: Genes here carry mouse names. The read halts 1 residue ahead of the CDR3 end, with the missing end drawn from the germline J gene. This chain links TRBV14 with TRBJ2-7, with a tentative D call TRBD1 (6 bases). This CDR3 has 13 amino acids. The V end was cut by 5 bases, the J end by 4 bases, with 13 bases between. Germline values: CDR1 SGHDT, CDR2 FRDEAV. The sequenced CDR3 bases are TGTGCCAGCAGACCGGGACAAAAATATGAACAGTAC. This translates into CASRPGQKYEQY. The whole CDR3 region reads CASRPGQKYEQYF.

A remark on this clone: The listed genes are named as in mouse. The read comes to an end 1 residue before the CDR3 does, leaving the germline J gene to fill in the end. The genes are TRBV29 and TRBJ2-4; D is possibly TRBD1 or TRBD2 (7 bases each). Germline V lookup: CDR1 MSHET, CDR2 SYDVDS. This CDR3 comprises 13 residues. Deletions cut 6 bases from V and 4 bases from J, with 11 bases between. CDR3 DNA (partial): TGTGCTAGCAGCCCAGGGGGGGAAAACACCTTGTAC. This codes for CASSPGGENTLY. The full CDR3 reads CASSPGGENTLYF.

As regards this clone: Gene names denote mouse genes. The read gets to within 1 residue of the CDR3 end, and the germline J gene fills in the rest. This chain links TRBV31 with TRBJ1-5; a possible D gene is TRBD1 (6 bases). Trimming took 0 bases from V and 4 from J, leaving 10 bases between them. There are 14 residues in the CDR3. Germline assignment: CDR1 GKSSPN and CDR2 SITVG. CDR3 amino acids: CAWSLRTVNQAPLF. Incomplete CDR3 DNA: TGTGCCTGGAGTCTCCGGACAGTGAACCAGGCTCCGCTT.

Worth noting for this clone: Genes here carry mouse names. The sequenced fragment ends 1 residue before the CDR3 boundary, so the rest is inferred from the germline J gene. This rearrangement joins TRBV1 to TRBJ1-4; 7 bases align to TRBD1. V was clipped by 1 base and J by 7 bases; unmatched bases: 0. This CDR3 has 13 residues. The germline V gene has CDR1 NSQYPW and CDR2 LRSPGD (reference sequence). This CDR3 is CTCSAAGGERLFF. CDR3 DNA (partial): TGCACCTGCAGTGCAGCAGGGGGCGAAAGATTATTT.

This clone was seen a few times. Here the gene names and germline are mouse. From the germline J gene comes the end of the CDR3, since the read stops 1 residue before it. The chain has TRBV5 and TRBJ2-7; the match to TRBD2 covers 11 bases. The V gene's germline CDR1 is LGHNA and CDR2 YNLKQL (reference sequence). The trim removed 5 bases at V and 0 bases at J, leaving 3 bases unmatched. The length of the CDR3 is 15 residues. The sequenced part of the CDR3 DNA is TGTGCCAGCAGCTCGGGACTGGGGGACTCCTATGAACAGTAC. Its protein product is CASSSGLGDSYEQY. The whole CDR3 region reads CASSSGLGDSYEQYF.

With regard to this clone: The gene symbols are mouse symbols. The read gets to within 1 residue of the CDR3 end, and the germline J gene fills in the rest. This chain joins TRBV13-1 and TRBJ1-1, with 7 bases fitting TRBD1. J gave up 7 bases and V 3 bases, and 0 bases lay outside the gene matches. Germline CDR1 reads NSHNY; CDR2 reads SYGAGN. CDR3 length: 11 amino acids. CDR3 region: CASSGQGEVFF. The sequenced CDR3 bases are TGTGCCAGCAGTGGACAGGGAGAAGTCTTC.

A word on this clone: Each gene name is a mouse one. The read is 1 residue too short to cover the CDR3 end, so that end is filled in from the germline J gene. This chain links TRBV31 with TRBJ2-4; D gene uncertain. The germline gives CDR1 GKSSPN, CDR2 SITVG. The ends were cut back, 0 bases at V and 1 base at J, with 2 bases in the middle. The CDR3 runs 12 residues. The CDR3 reads CAWSLGQNTLYF. The sequenced part of the CDR3 DNA is TGTGCCTGGAGTCTAGGTCAAAACACCTTGTAC.

As concerns this clone: All gene names here are mouse names. The read terminates 1 residue ahead of where the CDR3 ends, so the germline J gene completes it. The chain joins TRBV13-3 to TRBJ2-3, with TRBD2 matching over 10 bases. J was trimmed by 0 bases and V by 5 bases; bases with no gene match: 3. The CDR3 length is 15 residues. Per the germline V gene, CDR1 is NNHDY and CDR2 is SYVADS. CDR3 amino acids: CASRGLGASAETLYF. The CDR3 DNA, read in part, is TGTGCCAGCAGAGGACTGGGGGCTAGTGCAGAAACGCTGTAT.

With regard to this clone: The gene names here belong to mouse. The DNA ends 1 residue before the CDR3 does, and the rest of the CDR3 is filled in from the germline J gene. V and J are TRBV13-2 and TRBJ2-7; possible D gene TRBD2, 5 bases. Germline CDR1 reads NNHNN; CDR2 reads SYGAGS (reference sequence). The CDR3 has 13 amino acids. Trimming removed 1 base from V and 4 bases from J, with 9 bases in between. The sequenced CDR3 bases are TGTGCCAGCGGTGATTTTGGGGTTTATGAACAGTAC. Its protein is CASGDFGVYEQY. The entire CDR3 protein is CASGDFGVYEQYF.

Note on this clone: The gene symbols are mouse symbols. The CDR3 end falls 1 residue outside the read, so it is completed with the germline J gene. The chain links TRBV4 to TRBJ2-3, with 11 bases lining up with TRBD2. Unmatched junction bases numbered 4, after V lost 5 bases and J lost 0 bases. The germline V gene has CDR1 LGHDT and CDR2 YNNKQL (reference sequence). CDR3 length: 16 amino acids. The covered CDR3 bases are TGTGCCAGCAGCCCGGGACTGGGGGCTAGTGCAGAAACGCTGTAT. Its translation is CASSPGLGASAETLY. The whole CDR3 is CASSPGLGASAETLYF.

On this clone: Mouse gene names apply. With the read ending 1 residue before the CDR3 end, the germline J gene is used to fill in that end. This chain connects TRBV13-2 to TRBJ2-5; 10 bases align to TRBD2. Per germline, CDR1 NNHNN and CDR2 SYGAGS (reference sequence). The CDR3 length is 16 residues. J was trimmed by 3 bases and V by 0 bases; bases with no gene match: 4. The CDR3 is CASGDVWGGEQDTQYF. CDR3 DNA (partial): TGTGCCAGCGGTGATGTCTGGGGGGGCGAGCAAGACACCCAGTAC.

In the case of this clone: Gene labels here are mouse ones. Sequencing ends 1 residue short of the CDR3 end; the germline J gene provides the rest. The chain is built from TRBV5 and TRBJ2-2, with D perhaps assigned TRBD1 or TRBD2 (5 bases each). The germline V and J ends were trimmed by 4 bases and 0 bases, with 9 bases remaining between them. The CDR3 length is 15 residues. Germline V gene lookup returns CDR1 LGHNA and CDR2 YNLKQL (reference sequence). The sequenced CDR3 bases are TGTGCCAGCAGCCCAGGGACGTCAAACACCGGGCAGCTCTAC. It is translated as CASSPGTSNTGQLY. The whole CDR3 protein reads CASSPGTSNTGQLYF.

As concerns this clone: All gene names here are mouse names. The read finishes 1 residue shy of the CDR3 end, and the germline J gene is used to complete it. V gene TRBV13-1 combines with J gene TRBJ1-2, with a tentative D call TRBD1 (6 bases). The V gene lost 3 bases and the J gene lost 2 bases, with 8 bases spanning the gap. Germline CDR1 NSHNY, CDR2 SYGAGN. The CDR3 spans 13 residues. CDR3 amino acids: CASSVDSNSDYTF. CDR3 bases read: TGTGCCAGCAGTGTGGACAGCAACTCCGACTACACC.

To note about this clone: The germline and genes are mouse ones. The CDR3 end lies 1 residue beyond the end of the read and is filled in from the germline J gene. The chain is built from TRBV5 and TRBJ1-2; D not resolved. V was cut by 3 bases and J by 0 bases, with 5 bases left in between. Germline assignment: CDR1 LGHNA and CDR2 YNLKQL (reference sequence). The CDR3 is made up of 13 amino acids. Incomplete CDR3 DNA: TGTGCCAGCAGCCAGAGGTCAAACTCCGACTACACC. It is translated as CASSQRSNSDYT. The full CDR3 is CASSQRSNSDYTF.

As to this clone: Mouse names are used for the genes. The CDR3 extends 1 residue past the end of the read, so its final part is completed from the germline J gene. V is TRBV20 and J is TRBJ2-5, with D hard to call. Per germline, CDR1 GFQATS and CDR2 STVNSAI. V was cut by 0 bases and J by 0 bases, with 4 bases left in between. The CDR3 contains 13 residues. CDR3: CGARDSNQDTQYF. The CDR3 DNA, read in part, is TGTGGTGCTAGGGACTCCAACCAAGACACCCAGTAC.

Worth noting for this clone: All gene names here are mouse names. The read is 1 residue too short to cover the CDR3 end, so that end is filled in from the germline J gene. Other DNA sequences in this specimen translate into the identical CDR3. The V gene is TRBV31, the J gene TRBJ2-7; 9 bases align to TRBD2. Germline assignment: CDR1 GKSSPN and CDR2 SITVG. The CDR3 loop spans 13 amino acids. The ends lost 0 bases at V and 4 bases at J; junction bases unmatched: 1. The CDR3 is CAWSLLGGYEQYF. Incomplete CDR3 DNA: TGTGCCTGGAGTCTACTGGGGGGTTATGAACAGTAC.

A note on this clone: Mouse gene names apply. The read ends 1 residue before the CDR3 terminus; that terminus is restored from the germline J gene. This rearrangement joins TRBV13-1 to TRBJ2-5; maybe TRBD1 (6 bases). V was trimmed by 5 bases and J by 2 bases, leaving 9 bases between them. Germline V gene data show CDR1 as NSHNY and CDR2 as SYGAGN. The CDR3 is 13 residues long. CDR3 in amino acids: CASSTGSQDTQYF. The DNA read from the CDR3 is TGTGCCAGCAGCACAGGGAGCCAAGACACCCAGTAC.

Notes on this clone: Mouse germline and gene names are used. Read data end 1 residue before the CDR3 end; the end is taken from the germline J gene. The chain couples TRBV31 to TRBJ2-2; D might be TRBD1 or TRBD2, each matching 5 bases. This CDR3 has 14 residues. CDR1 GKSSPN and CDR2 SITVG come from the germline V gene. Trimming left V 2 bases short and J 2 bases short, with 9 bases between. CDR3 DNA (partial): TGTGCCTGGAGTGCGGGGGAGAACACCGGGCAGCTCTAC. Protein: CAWSAGENTGQLY. The full CDR3 protein is CAWSAGENTGQLYF.

Concerning this clone itself: Each gene name is a mouse one. The CDR3 end lies 1 residue beyond the end of the read and is filled in from the germline J gene. The rearrangement joins TRBV1 to TRBJ1-1; possible D gene TRBD1, 5 bases. CDR1 NSQYPW and CDR2 LRSPGD come from the germline V gene (reference sequence). This CDR3 is built from 14 residues. V shed 4 bases and J shed 1 base, with 10 bases lying between them. Partial CDR3 DNA: TGCACCTGCAGTGGCAGGGACGGGAACACAGAAGTCTTC. It yields the protein CTCSGRDGNTEVF. The full CDR3 sequence reads CTCSGRDGNTEVFF.

Points on this clone: The listed genes are named as in mouse. The CDR3 end lies 1 residue beyond the end of the read and is filled in from the germline J gene. The V gene is TRBV17, the J gene TRBJ2-2; TRBD1 matches 8 bases. V dropped 1 base and J dropped 2; count of bases not matched to a gene: 3. Germline CDR1 and CDR2: MNHDT and YYDKIL. The CDR3 runs to 16 residues. The CDR3 loop reads CASSRGAGGNTGQLYF. The covered CDR3 bases are TGTGCTAGCAGTAGAGGGGCAGGGGGCAACACCGGGCAGCTCTAC.

Remarks on this clone: Gene names are the mouse ones. The CDR3 end is not reached by the read, which stops 1 residue before it; the germline J gene fills it in. The chain employs TRBV13-2 and TRBJ1-2; 8 bases are a match to TRBD1. Germline CDR1 is NNHNN and CDR2 is SYGAGS (reference sequence). J was trimmed by 0 bases and V by 3 bases; bases with no gene match: 4. This CDR3 region has 15 residues. CDR3 residues: CASGALQGANSDYTF. CDR3 DNA (partial): TGTGCCAGCGGTGCCCTACAGGGGGCAAACTCCGACTACACC.